Listed below are T cell receptor beta chains from one sample, sequenced in a study of post-analysis software for immune sequencing data. TCRdb re-analysed the PCR reads in MiXCR, keeping a single row per CDR3 protein. The sample has about 770,000 distinct CDR3 sequences; around 45% are singletons. The sequenced sample was blood. The receptors stem from a girl between 10 and 17 years old with multiple sclerosis. CDR3s include the opening cysteine and the closing phenylalanine or tryptophan. D genes are given only for firm matches. Size is stated for part of the rows, as once, few or many counts, or as a class when the clone is expanded.

v_gene: TRBV19; abundance: NA; j_gene: TRBJ2-7; d_gene: TRBD2; CDR3nt: TGTGCCAGTAGTATAGCCCTAGCGGGAGGGCGCGAGCAGTACTTC; CDR3aa: CASSIALAGGREQYF
v_gene: TRBV10-3; abundance: few; j_gene: TRBJ1-6; d_gene: NA; CDR3nt: TGTGCCATCAGTCCGGGATTCCAAGGTGTGACACCCCTCCACTTT; CDR3aa: CAISPGFQGVTPLHF
v_gene: TRBV10-3; abundance: NA; j_gene: TRBJ1-2; d_gene: TRBD1; CDR3nt: TGTGCCACTCGTCCCGGGACAGGGGCCGGATCCTATGGCTACACCTTC; CDR3aa: CATRPGTGAGSYGYTF
v_gene: TRBV27; abundance: NA; j_gene: TRBJ2-1; d_gene: NA; CDR3nt: TGTGCCAGCAAGACTGGGTACAATGAGCAGTTCTTC; CDR3aa: CASKTGYNEQFF
v_gene: TRBV20-1; abundance: NA; j_gene: TRBJ2-5; d_gene: TRBD1; CDR3nt: TGCAGTGCTAGGAGGGCGGACAGGGGGCTTGAGCAGTACTTC; CDR3aa: CSARRADRGLEQYF
v_gene: TRBV12-3/TRBV12-4; abundance: few; j_gene: TRBJ2-5; d_gene: NA; CDR3nt: TGTGCCAGCAGTTACGGGGCGGAGAGGGAGACCCAGTACTTC; CDR3aa: CASSYGAERETQYF
v_gene: TRBV28; abundance: NA; j_gene: TRBJ2-1; d_gene: NA; CDR3nt: TGTGCCAGCAGTATAAGTCGCGAGGAGTACAATGAGCAGTTCTTC; CDR3aa: CASSISREEYNEQFF
v_gene: TRBV20-1; abundance: NA; j_gene: TRBJ1-2; d_gene: NA; CDR3nt: TGCAGTGCTAGACGTGCAGGGCTCTATGGCTACACCTTC; CDR3aa: CSARRAGLYGYTF
v_gene: TRBV11-2; abundance: NA; j_gene: TRBJ2-7; d_gene: NA; CDR3nt: TGTGCCAGCAGCTTAGTGGAGGGAGGGCAGTACTTC; CDR3aa: CASSLVEGGQYF
v_gene: TRBV5-1; abundance: NA; j_gene: TRBJ2-7; d_gene: TRBD2; CDR3nt: TGCGCCAAGGGGCAGGGAATAATAGCGGGTCGCTCCTACGAGCAGTACTTC; CDR3aa: CAKGQGIIAGRSYEQYF
v_gene: TRBV6-1; abundance: NA; j_gene: TRBJ2-7; d_gene: TRBD2; CDR3nt: TGTGCCAGCAGTGACTTTAGCGGGTTCCCGGACGAGCAGTACTTC; CDR3aa: CASSDFSGFPDEQYF